This T cell receptor (beta chain) was recorded in a study of T cell responses to AZD1222 COVID-19 vaccine. The CDR3 is 19 amino acids. Germline lookup yields CDR1 LGHDT and CDR2 YNNKEL (reference sequence). J was trimmed by 4 bases and V by 2 bases; bases with no gene match: 13. Sequencing was performed with immunoSEQ multiplex PCR; in TCRdb, only in-frame clones are kept and a portion is missing. The sample records 150,000 to 200,000 clones, approximately 91% being singletons. This rearrangement joins TRBV3-1 (or the pseudogene TRBV3-2) to TRBJ1-3, with 11 bases lining up with TRBD1. The sequence was collected from an adult in good health. The sequences come from peripheral blood, collected on day 0 of AZD1222 vaccination. The CDR3 nucleotides read TGTGCCAGCAGCCAAACCGGGACAGGGGGGAGGTTCGGAGGAAACACCATATATTTT. Its translation is CASSQTGTGGRFGGNTIYF.